Detailed here is one T cell receptor beta chain. This sample was included in a study of blood T cell repertoires in COVID-19. The wider study: The samples span acute and convalescent COVID-19 from the United States, Italy and Spain.

As handled by the study authors: The authors estimated nucleated cell counts from reference gene primer amplification. Profiled with immunoSEQ multiplex PCR; TCRdb holds only in-frame clones, not every one. Clonal size and the V and J genes are those of that table, whereas D and trimming came from the DNA. This table has fewer than 700,000 clones, 85% to 90% appearing once. The germline V gene has CDR1 SNHLY and CDR2 FYNNEI. This CDR3 spans 13 amino acids. Trimming pared 4 bases from V and 2 bases from J, leaving 9 bases between. This TCR was recovered from a woman between 50 and 59 years old with COVID-19, enrolled during active disease. What was sequenced was peripheral blood. The rearrangement links TRBV2 to TRBJ2-7; tentative D call: TRBD1 (5 bases). The CDR3 region is CASSVRATYEQYF. DNA of the CDR3: TGTGCCAGCAGTGTCAGGGCAACCTACGAGCAGTACTTC. Full variable domain (remainder filled in from reference TRBV2 and TRBJ2-7): EPEVTQTPSHQVTQMGQEVILRCVPISNHLYFYWYRQILGQKVEFLVSFYNNEISEKSEIFDDQFSVERPDGSNFTLKIRSTKLEDSAMYFCASSVRATYEQYFGPGTRLTVT.